This entry features one T cell receptor (beta chain) sequence. Sequencing was performed with immunoSEQ multiplex PCR; in TCRdb, only in-frame clones are kept and a portion is missing. The sample lists 52,000 or so clones; around 84% were seen once. With V trimmed by 7 bases and J by 6 bases, 15 bases remained unmatched. The V gene's germline CDR1 is MDHEN and CDR2 SYDVKM. This CDR3 has 16 residues. This sample is drawn from a study of blood T cell repertoires in COVID-19. Study overall: Sample material is recorded as cDNA or gDNA derived from T cells, B-cell-depleted T cells, or PBMCs.

This clonotype originated in a human donor in a cohort sampled during active or convalescent COVID-19. The rearrangement links TRBV28 to TRBJ2-3; 8 bases agree with TRBD1. The sample comprised peripheral blood. The CDR3 region has the DNA TGTGCCAGCATTTCTGGTGGACAGGGCCGTGAGGATACGCAGTATTTT. It codes for CASISGGQGREDTQYF. Full variable domain (remainder filled in from reference TRBV28 and TRBJ2-3): DVKVTQSSRYLVKRTGEKVFLECVQDMDHENMFWYRQDPGLGLRLIYFSYDVKMKEKGDIPEGYSVSREKKERFSLILESASTNQTSMYLCASISGGQGREDTQYFGPGTRLTVL.